These T cell receptor beta chains were read from a single sample in a study of T cell responses to AZD1222 COVID-19 vaccine. This table comes from immunoSEQ multiplex PCR, and its TCRdb copy is limited to in-frame clones, with some not included. The repertoire holds about 150,000 clones, with 85% to 90% as singletons. Sequenced here: peripheral blood, sampled on day 0 of AZD1222 vaccination. Receptor source: an adult in good health. Each CDR3 is given with its conserved first and last residue. The D gene is left open where the match is weak. Clone size appears in some rows only: once, few, many, or a class for an expanded clone.

TRBJ1-5,NA,NA,TRBV7-9,CASSPNTNSNQPQHF,TGTGCCAGCAGCCCAAACACGAATAGCAATCAGCCCCAGCATTTT
TRBJ2-2,NA,NA,TRBV7-8,CASSLTTTGTGELFF,TGTGCCAGCAGCTTAACCACGACAGGCACCGGGGAGCTGTTTTTT
TRBJ2-3,NA,NA,TRBV6-5,CASSYSLDTQYF,TGTGCCAGCAGTTACTCTCTGGATACGCAGTATTTT
TRBJ2-5,NA,NA,TRBV6-5,CASTGVNQETQYF,TGTGCCAGCACTGGGGTAAACCAAGAGACCCAGTACTTC
TRBJ1-1,TRBD1,NA,TRBV9,CASSVGLRDRGAETEAFF,TGTGCCAGCAGCGTAGGCCTCCGGGACAGGGGTGCGGAGACTGAAGCTTTCTTT
TRBJ1-3,NA,once,TRBV7-9,CASSRRQSISGNTIYF,TGTGCCAGCAGCCGGAGACAGTCCATCTCTGGAAACACCATATATTTT
TRBJ2-3,TRBD2,NA,TRBV7-9,CASSPVASGGGDTQYF,TGTGCCAGCAGCCCCGTCGCTAGCGGGGGAGGAGATACGCAGTATTTT
TRBJ2-2,TRBD2,NA,TRBV28,CASSSGGTNTGELFF,TGTGCCAGCAGTAGCGGGGGGACAAACACCGGGGAGCTGTTTTTT
TRBJ2-3,NA,NA,TRBV7-3,CASSLDSDTQYF,TGTGCCAGCAGCTTAGACTCAGATACGCAGTATTTT
TRBJ1-3,NA,NA,TRBV4-3,CASSQDAGTGNTIYF,TGCGCCAGCAGCCAAGATGCAGGGACCGGGAACACCATATATTTT
TRBJ2-5,TRBD2,NA,TRBV7-6,CASSPGTSGMQETQYF,TGTGCCAGCAGCCCCGGGACTAGCGGGATGCAAGAGACCCAGTACTTC
TRBJ1-3,TRBD1,NA,TRBV6-1,CASSEDRGSGNTIYF,TGTGCCAGCAGTGAAGACAGGGGATCTGGAAACACCATATATTTT
TRBJ1-6,TRBD1,once,TRBV5-5,CASSWTGRNNSPLHF,TGTGCCAGCAGCTGGACAGGGAGAAATAATTCACCCCTCCACTTT
TRBJ2-2,TRBD2,NA,TRBV7-2,CASSLLGLGNTGELFF,TGTGCCAGCAGCTTATTGGGACTAGGGAACACCGGGGAGCTGTTTTTT
TRBJ2-1,TRBD1,NA,TRBV4-1,CASSQDLRGPYNEQFF,TGCGCCAGCAGCCAAGATTTGAGGGGGCCCTACAATGAGCAGTTCTTC
TRBJ1-5,TRBD1,NA,TRBV5-1,CASSPGTGGPNQPQHF,TGCGCCAGCAGCCCAGGGACAGGGGGCCCAAATCAGCCCCAGCATTTT
TRBJ1-6,NA,NA,TRBV5-1,CASSLEGDSPLHF,TGCGCCAGCAGCTTGGAGGGTGATTCACCCCTCCACTTT
TRBJ2-7,TRBD1,NA,TRBV10-3,CAIGSPGQGYEQYF,TGTGCCATCGGTTCGCCGGGACAGGGGTACGAGCAGTACTTC
TRBJ1-5,TRBD1,NA,TRBV4-2,CASSQGQDYSNQPQHF,TGTGCCAGCAGCCAGGGACAGGACTATAGCAATCAGCCCCAGCATTTT
TRBJ2-1,NA,NA,TRBV11-3,CASSVGEGNEQFF,TGTGCCAGCAGCGTCGGGGAAGGTAATGAGCAGTTCTTC
TRBJ2-7,NA,NA,TRBV27,CASSVQGGTVYEQYF,TGTGCCAGCAGTGTACAGGGTGGAACAGTCTACGAGCAGTACTTC
TRBJ1-1,NA,few,TRBV19,CASSWSNTEAFF,TGTGCCAGTAGTTGGTCGAACACTGAAGCTTTCTTT
TRBJ1-4,NA,NA,TRBV4-3,CASSQDQGREKLFF,TGCGCCAGCAGCCAAGACCAGGGCAGGGAAAAACTGTTTTTT
TRBJ1-5,TRBD1,NA,TRBV24-1,CATSDPGTGGGQPQHF,TGTGCCACCAGTGACCCTGGGACAGGGGGCGGGCAGCCCCAGCATTTT
TRBJ1-1,NA,NA,TRBV11-2,CASSLDGGAAEAFF,TGTGCCAGCAGCTTAGATGGGGGGGCAGCTGAAGCTTTCTTT
TRBJ2-2,NA,once,TRBV6-5,CASSFVQPSGGELFF,TGTGCCAGCAGTTTCGTACAGCCCTCGGGCGGGGAGCTGTTTTTT
TRBJ1-6,NA,NA,TRBV6-5,CASSYSSSHHSPLHF,TGTGCCAGCAGTTACTCCTCTTCCCACCATTCACCCCTCCACTTT